Sequencing of this T cell receptor beta chain was carried out in a study of blood T cell repertoires in COVID-19. Some clones are missing from TCRdb's copy, which holds only in-frame ones; the method was immunoSEQ multiplex PCR. The profile covers a few hundred thousand clones, with about 85% appearing a single time and approximately 12% taken by the ten largest. Sequenced: peripheral blood. The sequence came from a woman aged 18-29 years who had recovered from COVID-19.

CDR3 DNA sequence: TGTGCCAGCAGCTTAGAGGCAGGCCTGGCCTATGGCTACACCTTC. It yields the protein CASSLEAGLAYGYTF. V gene TRBV7-9 combines with J gene TRBJ1-2; no definite D call. The CDR3 consists of 15 residues. The ends were cut back, 1 base at V and 4 bases at J, with 13 bases in the middle. Germline V gives CDR1 SEHNR, CDR2 FQNEAQ (reference sequence).